Shown below are 10 T cell receptor beta chains from a single sample sequenced in a study of blood T cell repertoires in COVID-19. Sequenced by immunoSEQ multiplex PCR; TCRdb stores in-frame clones only, minus some. The sample has 200,000 to 300,000 clones, about 90% seen once. The sample consisted of peripheral blood. The receptors originated from a woman in her thirties or forties with acute or convalescent COVID-19.

The J gene is TRBJ2-2, the V gene TRBV4-1, with 7 bases identical to TRBD1. The junction had 9 bases not matched to a gene; V was cut back by 5 bases and J by 3 bases. CDR3 length: 16 residues. From germline, CDR1 is MGHRA and CDR2 YSYEKL. The CDR3 here is CASSNRQGLDTGELFF. CDR3 DNA sequence: TGCGCCAGCAGCAACCGACAGGGATTGGACACCGGGGAGCTGTTTTTT.

V is TRBV29-1 and J is TRBJ1-2, with D maybe TRBD1 (5 bases). The V gene's germline CDR1 is SQVTM and CDR2 ANQGSEA. Trimming shortened V by 5 bases and J by 6 bases, and 13 bases separated the two germline ends. The CDR3 length is 12 residues. CDR3 in DNA: TGCAGCGTTACACAGGACCGAAATGGCTACACCTTC. It codes for CSVTQDRNGYTF. The full variable domain, in which reference TRBV29-1 and TRBJ1-2 provide the parts outside the CDR3, is SAVISQKPSRDICQRGTSLTIQCQVDSQVTMMFWYRQQPGQSLTLIATANQGSEATYESGFVIDKFPISRPNLTFSTLTVSNMSPEDSSIYLCSVTQDRNGYTFGSGTRLTVV.

The chain couples TRBV4-2 to TRBJ1-1, with D hard to call. V was cut by 0 bases and J by 6 bases, with 11 bases left in between. The germline gives CDR1 LGHNA, CDR2 YNFKEQ. The CDR3 is made up of 14 amino acids. Written as DNA, the CDR3 is TGTGCCAGCAGCCAAGATTACATCGCGGCTGAAGCTTTCTTT. Amino acids: CASSQDYIAAEAFF.

This chain uses TRBV5-1 with TRBJ2-1; 9 bases line up with TRBD2. J lost 8 bases, V lost 4 bases, and 10 bases had no gene match. The CDR3 totals 15 residues. CDR1 is SGHRS, CDR2 YFSETQ, per germline. The CDR3 DNA follows: TGCGCCAGCAGCGGTAGCGGGGGATTCTCTCATGAGCAGTTCTTC. Translation gives CASSGSGGFSHEQFF.

V is TRBV25-1 and J is TRBJ2-1; 7 bases line up with TRBD2. Trimming at V came to 2 bases and at J to 7 bases, leaving 11 bases not matched to a gene. CDR1 is MGHDK and CDR2 is SYGVNS in the germline V gene. The CDR3 runs to 16 residues. CDR3 sequence (DNA): TGTGCCAGCAGTGAAAGGATTGTGGGGGGGAAAAATGAGCAGTTCTTC. Its translation: CASSERIVGGKNEQFF.

The chain carries TRBV9 and TRBJ2-5; 8 nucleotides match TRBD2. The CDR3 sequence is 15 residues long. The germline CDR1 and CDR2 sequences are SGDLS and YYNGEE. J was trimmed by 5 bases and V by 4 bases; bases with no gene match: 10. In DNA form, the CDR3 reads TGTGCCAGCAGCCCTCTCGCGGGGGGTAGGGAGACCCAGTACTTC. It codes for CASSPLAGGRETQYF.

This chain connects TRBV2 to TRBJ1-2; a weak D match, TRBD1 (5 bases). V lost 3 bases, J lost 5 bases, and 16 bases lay in between. The CDR3 totals 15 residues. In germline, CDR1 is SNHLY, CDR2 FYNNEI. In nucleotides, the CDR3 is TGTGCCAGCAGTGAGAAAGGGGCCCCCCGGTATGGCTACACCTTC. Its translation: CASSEKGAPRYGYTF.

CDR3 amino acids: CAWSRQGGNEKLFF. In DNA, the CDR3 is TGTGCCTGGAGTCGACAGGGTGGTAATGAAAAACTGTTTTTT. The V and J genes are TRBV30 and TRBJ1-4, with TRBD1 matching 7 bases. The CDR3 loop spans 14 amino acids. Looked up from germline, CDR1 is GTSNPN and CDR2 is SVGIG (reference sequence). With 2 bases clipped from V and 4 bases from J, the junction kept 4 bases outside the gene matches.

The rearrangement joins TRBV4-1 to TRBJ1-5, with unresolved D. V gave up 1 base and J gave up 7 bases, with 17 bases separating them. The CDR3 extends over 16 amino acids. Germline values: CDR1 MGHRA, CDR2 YSYEKL. The CDR3 region has the DNA TGCGCCAGCAGCCAAGGGAGAGGGCGGGGTTGGCAGCCCCAGCATTTT. Its translation is CASSQGRGRGWQPQHF.

A few counts support this clone. The chain links TRBV15 to TRBJ1-2; TRBD1 might be the D (6 bases). The CDR3 has 14 residues. V lost 5 bases, J lost 0 bases, and 10 bases lay in between. CDR1 LNHNV and CDR2 YYDKDF come from the germline V gene (reference sequence). The CDR3 coding sequence is TGTGCCACCAGCCTAGGGGGATCTAACTATGGCTACACCTTC. Protein sequence: CATSLGGSNYGYTF.